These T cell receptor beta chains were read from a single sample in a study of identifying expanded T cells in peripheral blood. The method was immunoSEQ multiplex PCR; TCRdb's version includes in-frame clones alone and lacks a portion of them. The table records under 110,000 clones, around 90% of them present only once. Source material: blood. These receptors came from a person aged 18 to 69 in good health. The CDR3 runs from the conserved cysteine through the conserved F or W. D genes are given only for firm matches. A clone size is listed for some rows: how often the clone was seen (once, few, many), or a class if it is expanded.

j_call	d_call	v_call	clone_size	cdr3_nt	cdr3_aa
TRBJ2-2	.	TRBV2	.	TGTGCCAGCATGTGGCAGGCCAACACCGGGGAGCTGTTTTTT	CASMWQANTGELFF
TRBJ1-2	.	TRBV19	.	TGTGCCAGTAGTATCGAAAGGAAGGGCCTCTATGGCTACACCTTC	CASSIERKGLYGYTF
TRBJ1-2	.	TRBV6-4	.	TGTGCCAGCAGTCGCGAGGTTGGGTCCGGACGCTACACCTTC	CASSREVGSGRYTF
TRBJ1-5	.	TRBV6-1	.	TGTGCCAGCAGGTTACAGGAGTATAGCAATCAGCCCCAGCATTTT	CASRLQEYSNQPQHF
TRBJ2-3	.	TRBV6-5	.	TGTGCCAGCAGTTACTCCGGGCAGGGGTCGATGGATACGCAGTATTTT	CASSYSGQGSMDTQYF
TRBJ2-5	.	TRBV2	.	TGTGCCAGCAGTTCCGGACCTAAAGTGAGGGAGACCCAGTACTTC	CASSSGPKVRETQYF
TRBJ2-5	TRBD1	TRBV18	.	TGTGCCAGCTCACCAGGGACAGGCCAAGAGACCCAGTACTTC	CASSPGTGQETQYF
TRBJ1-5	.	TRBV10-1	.	TGCGCCAGCAGTGAGGGGAGGACAGAGATGGATCCCACATCCGATCAGCCCCAGCATTTT	CASSEGRTEMDPTSDQPQHF
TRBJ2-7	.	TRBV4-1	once	TGCGCCAGCAGCCTCACGGACGGGCCTCGGGGCTACGAGCAGTACTTC	CASSLTDGPRGYEQYF
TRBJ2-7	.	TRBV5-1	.	TGCGCCAGCAGCCAATTGAACAGAGCCTACGAGCAGTACTTC	CASSQLNRAYEQYF
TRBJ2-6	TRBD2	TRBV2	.	TGTGCCAGCAGTGGGGAGGGGCCTGGGGCCAACGTCCTGACTTTC	CASSGEGPGANVLTF
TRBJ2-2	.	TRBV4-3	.	TGCGCCAGCAGCCAAGCACAGAACACCGGGGAGCTGTTTTTT	CASSQAQNTGELFF
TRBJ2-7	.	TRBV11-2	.	TGTGCCAGCGGGCCGGGCGGGTTGCGTCGGCAGTACTTC	CASGPGGLRRQYF
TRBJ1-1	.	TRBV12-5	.	TGTGCTAGTGGTTCTAAGGCCGCGGATACTGAAGCTTTCTTT	CASGSKAADTEAFF
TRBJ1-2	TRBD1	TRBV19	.	TGTGCCAGTAACCCCGGGACAGTCTATGGCTACACCTTC	CASNPGTVYGYTF
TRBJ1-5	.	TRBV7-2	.	TGTGCCAGCAGCTCCGGCCCTTATAGCAATCAGCCCCAGCATTTT	CASSSGPYSNQPQHF
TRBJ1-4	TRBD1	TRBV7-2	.	TGTGCCAGCAGCCGCACGACAGGGGCTAATGAAAAACTGTTTTTT	CASSRTTGANEKLFF
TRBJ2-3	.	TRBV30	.	TGTGCCTGGACTGGAGGTAGCGCAGATACGCAGTATTTT	CAWTGGSADTQYF
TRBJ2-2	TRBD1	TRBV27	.	TGTGCCAGCGGACACCGGGACAGGGGGCGCGGCACCGGGGAGCTGTTTTTT	CASGHRDRGRGTGELFF
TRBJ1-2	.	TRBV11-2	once	TGTGCCAGCAGCTTAGATTATGCAGGGCCCCCCGATGGCTACACCTTC	CASSLDYAGPPDGYTF
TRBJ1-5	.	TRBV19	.	TGTGCCAGTAGTATCCTACAGACCAGCAATCAGCCCCAGCATTTT	CASSILQTSNQPQHF
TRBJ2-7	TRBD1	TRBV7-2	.	TGTGCCAGCAGCACCTTAGCAGGGGGACAAACCTACGAGCAGTACTTC	CASSTLAGGQTYEQYF
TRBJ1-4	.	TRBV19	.	TGTGCCAGTAGTCCTCCGACAGGAGCCGAAAAACTGTTTTTT	CASSPPTGAEKLFF
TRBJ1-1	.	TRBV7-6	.	TGTGCCAGCAGCTCTCAGGCATCGATGAACACTGAAGCTTTCTTT	CASSSQASMNTEAFF
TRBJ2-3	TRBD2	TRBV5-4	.	TGTGCCAGCAGCTTGCGACTAGCGGGGGACACAGATACGCAGTATTTT	CASSLRLAGDTDTQYF
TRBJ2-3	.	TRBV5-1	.	TGCGCCAGCAGCTTGGGCAGATCTGAAGATACGCAGTATTTT	CASSLGRSEDTQYF
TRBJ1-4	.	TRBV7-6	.	TGTGCCAGCAGCTTAATCCCGACAGTGGGGAATGAAAAACTGTTTTTT	CASSLIPTVGNEKLFF
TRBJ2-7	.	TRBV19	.	TGTGCCAGTAGTATAGGACAGTCGCGCTCCTACGAGCAGTACTTC	CASSIGQSRSYEQYF
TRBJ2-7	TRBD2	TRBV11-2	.	TGTGCCAGCAGCGGATGGAGCGGGGGCAGTGCCTACGAGCAGTACTTC	CASSGWSGGSAYEQYF
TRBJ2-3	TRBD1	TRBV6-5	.	TGTGCCAGCAGACTCAGGGGGACCCTCACAGATACGCAGTATTTT	CASRLRGTLTDTQYF
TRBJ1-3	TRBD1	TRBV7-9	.	TGTGCCACCGTACAGGGGATTTCTGGAAACACCATATATTTT	CATVQGISGNTIYF
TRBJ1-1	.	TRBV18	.	TGTGCCAGCTCACCTTCAGGGTTTACTGAAGCTTTCTTT	CASSPSGFTEAFF
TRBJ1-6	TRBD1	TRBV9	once	TGTGCCAGCAGCGTTACAGGGGGCGTTTGTTATTCACCCCTCCACTTT	CASSVTGGVCYSPLHF
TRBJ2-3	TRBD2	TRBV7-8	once	TGTGCCAGCAGCTTATTCCCAGCGGGGTCGACAGATACGCAGTATTTT	CASSLFPAGSTDTQYF
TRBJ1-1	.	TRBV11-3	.	TGTGCCAGCAGTTCGGGGAATTTGAACACTGAAGCTTTCTTT	CASSSGNLNTEAFF